This T cell receptor beta chain was identified in a study of T cells after yellow fever vaccination. Whole-study context: With SMART-Seq v4 Ultra Low Input, the fractions containing low cell numbers were prepared. Overall study findings and caveats: Some clonotypes were seen in both the CD4 and the CD8 compartments. These made up a small share and likely arose from convergent recombination. Reappearance after the booster was observed for most primary-vaccination clones (about 96% CD4, roughly 90% CD8).

In germline, CDR1 is SQVTM, CDR2 ANQGSEA. CDR3 size: 13 residues. The V gene end was trimmed by 7 bases and the J gene end by 8 bases; junction bases not matched to a gene: 9. The sample holds a few counts of this clonotype. Its antigen remains unidentified. UMIs and a universal primer site were added when TCR cDNA was made by 5'RACE template switching. TCRdb reprocessed the 5' RACE reads via MiXCR and lists one record per CDR3 protein. The repertoire holds roughly 520,000 distinct CDR3 sequences, 21% seen once, with about 17% in the top ten. The sequence came from a young man who received the YFV17D yellow fever vaccine. The sequencing here drew on PBMCs, taken about 20 days after the first yellow fever vaccination. The chain carries TRBV29-1 and TRBJ1-4, with 8 bases that match TRBD1. The chain's CDR3 is CSAPGTGSEKLFF. As DNA, the CDR3 is TGCAGCGCCCCCGGGACAGGCTCCGAAAAACTGTTTTTT.